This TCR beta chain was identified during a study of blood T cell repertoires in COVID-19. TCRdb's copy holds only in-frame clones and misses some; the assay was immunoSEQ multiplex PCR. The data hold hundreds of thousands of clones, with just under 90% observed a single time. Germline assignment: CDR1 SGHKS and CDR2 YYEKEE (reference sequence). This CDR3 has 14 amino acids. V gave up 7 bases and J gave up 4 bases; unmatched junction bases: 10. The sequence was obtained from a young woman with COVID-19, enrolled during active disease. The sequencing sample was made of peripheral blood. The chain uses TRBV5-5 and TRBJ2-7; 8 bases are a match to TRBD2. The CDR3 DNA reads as TGTGCCAGCTACCCGGGGGGGCCAGTGTACGAGCAGTACTTC. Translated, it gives CASYPGGPVYEQYF.